These 9 T cell receptor beta chains originate from one sample sequenced in a study of blood T cell repertoires in COVID-19. Here immunoSEQ multiplex PCR was the method, and the copy in TCRdb shows in-frame clones only, minus some. The sample has under 200,000 clones, approximately 87% seen once. Sequenced input: peripheral blood. Receptors originate from a woman in her sixties or seventies with COVID-19, enrolled during active disease.

The rearrangement uses TRBV19 and TRBJ2-2, with 10 bases lining up with TRBD1. Germline values: CDR1 LNHDA, CDR2 SQIVND (reference sequence). The CDR3 has 16 amino acids. V shed 6 bases, J shed 4 bases, and the junction held 8 bases outside the gene matches. As DNA, the CDR3 is TGTGCCAGTAGGGGACAGGGGAGGGCTTTCACCGGGGAGCTGTTTTTT. Its translation is CASRGQGRAFTGELFF.

The V gene is TRBV7-9, the J gene TRBJ2-7; 7 bases fit TRBD2. There are 14 residues in the CDR3. In germline, CDR1 is SEHNR, CDR2 FQNEAQ (reference sequence). The J segment lost 5 bases and the V segment lost 4 bases, leaving 8 bases of the junction unmatched. The CDR3 coding sequence is TGTGCCAGCAGCTCCTTCGGGGGAGGGAACGAGCAGTACTTC. This codes for CASSSFGGGNEQYF.

This rearrangement joins TRBV10-1 to TRBJ2-5; 12 positions match TRBD2. The junction had 6 bases not matched to a gene; V was cut back by 0 bases and J by 4 bases. The CDR3 is 17 residues long. CDR1 and CDR2 (germline): WNHNN, SYGVQD (reference sequence). The CDR3 bases are TGCGCCAGCAGTGAGTCGGGGCTGGGACTAGCGGGAGAGACCCAGTACTTC. Translated, it gives CASSESGLGLAGETQYF.

V usage is TRBV7-9 and J usage is TRBJ2-7; perhaps TRBD1 as D (6 bases). V was shortened by 5 bases and J by 2 bases, with 13 bases between the two germline ends. Germline V CDR1 and CDR2: SEHNR, FQNEAQ (reference sequence). The CDR3 consists of 14 residues. The CDR3 DNA reads TGTGCCAGCAGCGCCTACAGGGAAACCTACGAGCAGTACTTC. Amino acid sequence: CASSAYRETYEQYF.

This chain joins TRBV9 and TRBJ1-2; weak D call: TRBD1 (6 bases). The germline V and J ends were trimmed by 2 bases and 0 bases, with 11 bases remaining between them. Germline values: CDR1 SGDLS, CDR2 YYNGEE. This CDR3 spans 15 amino acids. This chain's CDR3 is CASSVTGGANYGYTF. For the CDR3, the DNA is TGTGCCAGCAGCGTGACAGGTGGAGCTAACTATGGCTACACCTTC. Full variable domain (rest looked up from reference TRBV9 and TRBJ1-2): DSGVTQTPKHLITATGQRVTLRCSPRSGDLSVYWYQQSLDQGLQFLIQYYNGEERAKGNILERFSAQQFPDLHSELNLSSLELGDSALYFCASSVTGGANYGYTFGSGTRLTVV.

The V gene is TRBV5-4, the J gene TRBJ1-1; tentatively, D is TRBD1 (6 bases). Germline CDR1 reads SGHNT; CDR2 reads YYREEE (reference sequence). V was clipped by 3 bases and J by 4 bases, with 19 bases between them. This CDR3 is 16 amino acids long. The CDR3 spells CASSWPLMTGSTEAFF. The CDR3 bases are TGTGCCAGCAGCTGGCCACTGATGACAGGCAGCACTGAAGCTTTCTTT.

This sequence joins TRBV11-2 and TRBJ2-3, with no clear D. This CDR3 has 15 residues. Per germline, CDR1 SGHAT and CDR2 FQNNGV. The V end was cut by 7 bases, the J end by 2 bases, with 16 bases between. The CDR3 reads CASTQRGHNTDTQYF. The CDR3 DNA is TGTGCCAGCACCCAAAGAGGTCACAACACAGATACGCAGTATTTT.

This chain joins TRBV19 and TRBJ1-6; D is ambiguous. V lost 9 bases to trimming and J lost 9 bases, with 12 bases between them. Germline lookup yields CDR1 LNHDA and CDR2 SQIVND (reference sequence). CDR3 length equals 12 residues. The CDR3 region has the DNA TGTGCCAGCGCTGGAGGGTTTTCACCCCTCCACTTT. Its protein product is CASAGGFSPLHF. Looking up the rest from reference TRBV19 and TRBJ1-6 gives the full variable domain: DGGITQSPKYLFRKEGQNVTLSCEQNLNHDAMYWYRQDPGQGLRLIYYSQIVNDFQKGDIAEGYSVSREKKESFPLTVTSAQKNPTAFYLCASAGGFSPLHFGNGTRLTVT.

V is TRBV5-6 and J is TRBJ1-5, with D maybe TRBD1 (6 bases). In germline, CDR1 is SGHDT, CDR2 YYEEEE. This CDR3 is 18 amino acids long. The V end was cut by 2 bases, the J end by 7 bases, with 25 bases between. The DNA for the CDR3 is TGTGCCAGCAGCTTATGGGTCCCCGCAGGGGTATGGGTACAGCCCCAGCATTTT. It encodes CASSLWVPAGVWVQPQHF.